Presented here are 17 T cell receptor beta chains from one specimen sequenced in a study of early T cells in non-severe SARS-CoV-2 infection. One entry per CDR3 protein, called by TCRdb with MiXCR from the 5' RACE reads. Here the sample spans 25,000 to 30,000 distinct CDR3 sequences, about 4% being singletons. Sequencing was done on a sample of whole blood. The receptor source for this set is an adult who was a healthcare worker with PCR-confirmed SARS-CoV-2 infection or an uninfected control (not recorded which).

This clonotype was found many times. The genes are TRBV3-1 and TRBJ1-6; D is unclear. CDR1 is LGHDT, CDR2 YNNKEL, per germline (reference sequence). The CDR3 spans 17 residues. Trimming stripped 4 bases from V and 7 bases from J, with 20 bases between. Here the CDR3 reads CASSLGSSGRANSPLHF. The CDR3 coding sequence is TGTGCCAGCAGCCTGGGAAGCTCCGGACGGGCGAATTCACCCCTCCACTTT.

This clonotype has at least ten counts. The genes are TRBV20-1 and TRBJ2-3; 8 nucleotides agree with TRBD2. The CDR3 is 11 amino acids. V shed 5 bases and J 7 bases; nucleotides not matched to a gene: 2. Germline loops: CDR1 DFQATT, CDR2 SNEGSKA (reference sequence). CDR3 region: CSAERGHTQYF. CDR3 sequence (DNA): TGCAGTGCTGAGCGGGGGCATACGCAGTATTTT.

This clonotype was seen at least ten times. This chain links TRBV18 with TRBJ2-1; the match to TRBD1 covers 7 bases. Germline V gives CDR1 KGHSH, CDR2 LQKENI. The CDR3 is 14 residues long. With V trimmed by 2 bases and J by 8 bases, 6 bases remained unmatched. In DNA form, the CDR3 reads TGTGCCAGCTCACCATCAGCAACAGGGGATGAGCAGTTCTTC. Translating gives CASSPSATGDEQFF.

This clonotype occurred many times. The chain couples TRBV3-1 to TRBJ2-7; no clear D gene. Trimming stripped 3 bases from V and 6 bases from J, with 9 bases between. This CDR3 is built from 12 residues. Germline V CDR1 and CDR2: LGHDT, YNNKEL (reference sequence). The CDR3 DNA follows: TGTGCCAGCAGCCACTATCATCGCGAGCAGTACTTC. Translated, it gives CASSHYHREQYF.

Relative to its sample, this clonotype is large (0.1 to 1%). The V call is TRBV5-1, the J call TRBJ2-7; TRBD2 might be the D (6 bases). The CDR3 extends over 14 amino acids. Trimming took off 4 bases at V and 6 bases at J, with 17 bases between the two ends. CDR1 is SGHRS, CDR2 YFSETQ, per germline. The DNA of the CDR3 is TGCGCCAGCAGCCCCCCATCCGCCGGGGGCGAGCAGTACTTC. The encoded protein is CASSPPSAGGEQYF.

This clonotype showed up just a few times. The chain recombines TRBV7-2 with TRBJ1-1, with 9 bases matching TRBD1. J lost 11 bases, V lost 5 bases, and 15 bases had no gene match. The CDR3 covers 15 residues. Germline values: CDR1 SGHTA, CDR2 FQGNSA. The CDR3 sequence: CASSAHAGTGSYAFF. CDR3 DNA sequence: TGTGCCAGCAGCGCTCACGCCGGGACAGGGTCTTATGCTTTCTTT.

This clonotype showed up many times. V is TRBV12-3 or TRBV12-4 and J is TRBJ1-6, with D possibly matching TRBD1 (5 bases). This CDR3 has 12 amino acids. Trimming took off 6 bases at V and 10 bases at J, with 10 bases between the two ends. The CDR3 here is CASRWGGSPLHF. The CDR3 DNA follows: TGTGCCAGCAGATGGGGGGGATCACCCCTCCACTTT.

There are many counts of this clonotype. CDR3 sequence: CSARDDSQRGRVQFF. CDR3 sequence (DNA): TGCAGTGCTAGAGATGACAGTCAGAGGGGGAGAGTGCAGTTCTTC. The rearrangement links TRBV20-1 to TRBJ2-1; D is perhaps TRBD1 (6 bases). Germline V gene sequence: CDR1 DFQATT, CDR2 SNEGSKA (reference sequence). The V end was cut by 0 bases, the J end by 12 bases, with 21 bases between. The CDR3 is 15 amino acids.

Many counts were recorded for this clonotype. This sequence joins TRBV11-2 and TRBJ1-2; D not resolved. Trimming removed 2 bases from V and 9 bases from J, with 16 bases in between. The CDR3 consists of 14 residues. The germline gives CDR1 SGHAT, CDR2 FQNNGV. CDR3 DNA sequence: TGTGCCAGCAGCTTAATGAGCTCGGGCCATAGCTACACCTTC. As protein: CASSLMSSGHSYTF.

There are many counts of this clonotype. The chain is built from TRBV28 and TRBJ2-1; TRBD1 matches 7 bases. V lost 5 bases and J lost 2; bases outside the gene matches: 6. The CDR3 consists of 15 residues. Germline CDR1 reads MDHEN; CDR2 reads SYDVKM. CDR3 DNA sequence: TGTGCCAGCAGTCTACGACAGGGCGCCTACAATGAGCAGTTCTTC. Translated, it gives CASSLRQGAYNEQFF.

This clonotype was observed many times. The chain couples TRBV2 to TRBJ2-6; weak D call: TRBD1 (5 bases). Trimming pared 5 bases from V and 2 bases from J, leaving 10 bases between. The germline V gene encodes CDR1 SNHLY and CDR2 FYNNEI. The CDR3 is 15 amino acids. CDR3: CASSTGQAGANVLTF. CDR3 DNA: TGTGCCAGCAGTACAGGTCAGGCTGGGGCCAACGTCCTGACTTTC.

Ten or more counts support this clonotype. The V and J genes are TRBV12-3 or TRBV12-4 and TRBJ2-7; no definite D call. V lost 6 bases, J lost 2 bases, and 14 bases lay in between. CDR3 length equals 14 residues. CDR3 coding DNA: TGTGCCAGCAGCCATGATGTAGGGCCCTACGAGCAGTACTTC. Translated: CASSHDVGPYEQYF.

This clonotype was observed a handful of times. V gene TRBV10-3 combines with J gene TRBJ2-7, with 10 bases lining up with TRBD1. J gave up 6 bases and V 7 bases, and 9 bases lay outside the gene matches. Germline CDR1 reads ENHRY; CDR2 reads SYGVKD. The CDR3 is 14 residues long. CDR3 in amino acids: CAITQGTGVREQYF. As DNA, the CDR3 is TGTGCCATCACCCAGGGGACAGGGGTCCGCGAGCAGTACTTC.

This clonotype showed up many times. CDR3 nucleotides: TGCAGTGCTAGAGATGGGAGACTAGCGGGGGGGAGTGAGCAGTACTTC. Residues: CSARDGRLAGGSEQYF. This chain joins TRBV20-1 and TRBJ2-7; 14 bases agree with TRBD2. Germline V CDR1 and CDR2: DFQATT, SNEGSKA (reference sequence). Germline trimming cut 0 bases from V and 7 bases from J; bases unmatched to any gene: 8. The CDR3 has 16 amino acids.

This clonotype has ten or more counts. J is TRBJ2-1 and V is TRBV12-2. TRBV12-2 is reported as a pseudogene. CDR3 length: 16 residues. CDR3 loop: CASRSPLGESKYEQFF. The CDR3 nucleotides read TGTGCAAGTCGCTCTCCACTTGGGGAAAGCAAGTATGAGCAGTTCTTC.

This clonotype was picked up many times. The J gene is TRBJ2-7, the V gene TRBV7-2; D might be TRBD2 (5 bases). Trimming left V 5 bases short and J 6 bases short, with 17 bases between. The CDR3 has 14 residues. CDR1 and CDR2 (germline): SGHTA, FQGNSA. This CDR3 reads CASSPGLRPGEQYF. The CDR3, as DNA: TGTGCCAGCAGCCCCGGACTCCGCCCGGGCGAGCAGTACTTC. Variable domain in full (rest from reference TRBV7-2 and TRBJ2-7): GAGVSQSPSNKVTEKGKDVELRCDPISGHTALYWYRQSLGQGLEFLIYFQGNSAPDKSGLPSDRFSAERTGGSVSTLTIQRTQQEDSAVYLCASSPGLRPGEQYFGPGTRLTVT.

This clonotype was recorded at least ten times. The V gene is TRBV6-4, the J gene TRBJ1-2, with TRBD1 matching over 7 bases. This CDR3 has 13 amino acids. Losses at the gene ends were 3 bases for V and 8 bases for J; bases not matched to a gene: 6. Germline CDR1 reads MRHNA; CDR2 reads SNTAGT. Written as DNA, the CDR3 is TGTGCCAGCAGTGAGACAGGGATCGGGGGCTACACCTTC. Its protein product is CASSETGIGGYTF.